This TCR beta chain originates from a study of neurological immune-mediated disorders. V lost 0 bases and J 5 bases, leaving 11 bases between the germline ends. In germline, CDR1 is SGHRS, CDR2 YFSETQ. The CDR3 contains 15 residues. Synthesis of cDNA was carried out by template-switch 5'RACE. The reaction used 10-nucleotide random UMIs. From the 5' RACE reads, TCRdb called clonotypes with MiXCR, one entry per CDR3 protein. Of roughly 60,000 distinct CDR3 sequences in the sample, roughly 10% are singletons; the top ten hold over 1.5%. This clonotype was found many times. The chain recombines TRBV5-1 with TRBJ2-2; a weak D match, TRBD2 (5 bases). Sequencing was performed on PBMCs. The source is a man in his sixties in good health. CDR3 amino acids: CASSLEGPGTGELFF. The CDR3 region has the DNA TGCGCCAGCAGCTTGGAAGGGCCGGGGACCGGGGAGCTGTTTTTT.